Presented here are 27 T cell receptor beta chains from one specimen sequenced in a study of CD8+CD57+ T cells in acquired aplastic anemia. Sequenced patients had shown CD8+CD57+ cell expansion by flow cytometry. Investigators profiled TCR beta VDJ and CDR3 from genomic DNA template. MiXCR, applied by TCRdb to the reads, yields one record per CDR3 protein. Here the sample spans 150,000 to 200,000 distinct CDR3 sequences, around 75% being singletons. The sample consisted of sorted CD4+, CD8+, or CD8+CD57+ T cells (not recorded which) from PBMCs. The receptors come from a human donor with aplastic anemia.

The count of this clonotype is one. The CDR3 nucleotides are TGTGCCATCAGTGGGGACAGGGTCGACACTGAAGCTTTCTTT. Protein: CAISGDRVDTEAFF. The gene calls are TRBV10-3 and TRBJ1-1; 9 positions agree with TRBD1. The CDR3 is 14 residues long. Per the germline V gene, CDR1 is ENHRY and CDR2 is SYGVKD. The ends lost 4 bases at V and 3 bases at J; junction bases unmatched: 3.

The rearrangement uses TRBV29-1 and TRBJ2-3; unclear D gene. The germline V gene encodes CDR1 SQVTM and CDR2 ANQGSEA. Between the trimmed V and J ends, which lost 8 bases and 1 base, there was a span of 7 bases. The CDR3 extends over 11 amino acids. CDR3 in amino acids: CSHMGTDTQYF. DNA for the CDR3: TGCAGCCACATGGGCACAGATACGCAGTATTTT.

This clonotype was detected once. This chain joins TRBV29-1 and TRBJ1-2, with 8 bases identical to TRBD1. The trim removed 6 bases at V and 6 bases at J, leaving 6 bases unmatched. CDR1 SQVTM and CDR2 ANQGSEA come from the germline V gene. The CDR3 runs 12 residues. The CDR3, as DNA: TGCAGCGTGAGACAGGGGCCTGATGGCTACACCTTC. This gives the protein CSVRQGPDGYTF.

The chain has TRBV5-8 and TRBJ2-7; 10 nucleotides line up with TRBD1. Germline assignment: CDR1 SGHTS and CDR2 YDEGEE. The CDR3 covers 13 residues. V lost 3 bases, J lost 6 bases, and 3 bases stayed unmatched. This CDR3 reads CASSWGQGSEQYF. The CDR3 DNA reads TGTGCCAGCAGCTGGGGACAGGGGAGCGAGCAGTACTTC.

CDR3: CATQTGGGTEAFF. The CDR3 region has the DNA TGTGCCACCCAAACCGGGGGAGGCACTGAAGCTTTCTTT. The chain uses TRBV19 and TRBJ1-1, with TRBD1 as a possible D gene (5 bases). The germline V and J ends were trimmed by 10 bases and 4 bases, with 16 bases remaining between them. The CDR3 length is 13 residues. Germline loops: CDR1 LNHDA, CDR2 SQIVND (reference sequence).

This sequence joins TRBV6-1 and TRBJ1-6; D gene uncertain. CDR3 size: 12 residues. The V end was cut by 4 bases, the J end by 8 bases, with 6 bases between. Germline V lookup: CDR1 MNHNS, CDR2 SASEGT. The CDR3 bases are TGTGCCAGCAGTGTAATAGATTCACCCCTCCACTTT. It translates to CASSVIDSPLHF.

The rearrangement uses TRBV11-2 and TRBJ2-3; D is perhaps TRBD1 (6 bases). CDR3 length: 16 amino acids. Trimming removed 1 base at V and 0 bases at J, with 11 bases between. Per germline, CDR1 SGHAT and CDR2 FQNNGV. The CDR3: CASSLVQGMSTDTQYF. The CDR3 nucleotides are TGTGCCAGCAGCTTAGTTCAGGGGATGAGCACAGATACGCAGTATTTT. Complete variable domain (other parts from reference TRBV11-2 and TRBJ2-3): EAGVAQSPRYKIIEKRQSVAFWCNPISGHATLYWYQQILGQGPKLLIQFQNNGVVDDSQLPKDRFSAERLKGVDSTLKIQPAKLEDSAVYLCASSLVQGMSTDTQYFGPGTRLTVL.

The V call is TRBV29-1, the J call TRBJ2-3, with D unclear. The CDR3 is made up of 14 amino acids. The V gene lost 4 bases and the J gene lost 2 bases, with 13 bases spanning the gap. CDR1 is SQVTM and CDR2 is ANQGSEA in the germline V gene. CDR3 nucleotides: TGCAGCGTTGGGTCCCCGGAATCCACAGATACGCAGTATTTT. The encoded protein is CSVGSPESTDTQYF.

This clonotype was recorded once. CDR3 sequence (DNA): TGTGCCAGCACGGCGGGGGGGCCTCCGCTCGAGCAGTACTTC. Amino acids: CASTAGGPPLEQYF. V and J are TRBV7-9 and TRBJ2-7; 9 nucleotides align to TRBD2. V shed 7 bases and J 6 bases; nucleotides not matched to a gene: 10. The CDR3 runs 14 residues. CDR1 and CDR2 from the germline V gene are SEHNR and FQNEAQ (reference sequence).

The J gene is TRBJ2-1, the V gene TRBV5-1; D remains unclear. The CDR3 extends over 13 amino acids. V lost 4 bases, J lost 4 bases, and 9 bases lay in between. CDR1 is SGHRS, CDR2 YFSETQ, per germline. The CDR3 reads CASSRIGYNEQFF. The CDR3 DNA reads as TGCGCCAGCAGCCGAATCGGGTACAATGAGCAGTTCTTC.

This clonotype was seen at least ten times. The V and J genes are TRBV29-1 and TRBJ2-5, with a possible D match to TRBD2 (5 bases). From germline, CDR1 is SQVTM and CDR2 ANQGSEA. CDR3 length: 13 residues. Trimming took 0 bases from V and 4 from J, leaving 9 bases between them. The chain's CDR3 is CSVEDLRGETQYF. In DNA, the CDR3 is TGCAGCGTTGAAGATCTTCGGGGAGAGACCCAGTACTTC.

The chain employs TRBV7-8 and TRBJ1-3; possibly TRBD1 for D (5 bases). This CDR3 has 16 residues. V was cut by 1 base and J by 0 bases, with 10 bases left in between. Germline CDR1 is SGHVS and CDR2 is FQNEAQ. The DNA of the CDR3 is TGTGCCAGCAGCTTAGAGGGGCAGAACTCTGGAAACACCATATATTTT. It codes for CASSLEGQNSGNTIYF.

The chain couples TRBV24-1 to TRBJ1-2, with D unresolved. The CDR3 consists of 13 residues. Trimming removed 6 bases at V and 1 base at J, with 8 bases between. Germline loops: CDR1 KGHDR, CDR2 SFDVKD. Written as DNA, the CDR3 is TGTGCCACCAGTAACTACGATAACTATGGCTACACCTTC. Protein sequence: CATSNYDNYGYTF.

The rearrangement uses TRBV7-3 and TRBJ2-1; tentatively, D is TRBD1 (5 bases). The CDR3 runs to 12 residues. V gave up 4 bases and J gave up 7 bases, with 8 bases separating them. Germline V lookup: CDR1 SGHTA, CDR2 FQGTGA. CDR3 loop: CASSSNRNEQFF. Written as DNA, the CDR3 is TGTGCCAGCAGCTCCAACAGGAATGAGCAGTTCTTC.

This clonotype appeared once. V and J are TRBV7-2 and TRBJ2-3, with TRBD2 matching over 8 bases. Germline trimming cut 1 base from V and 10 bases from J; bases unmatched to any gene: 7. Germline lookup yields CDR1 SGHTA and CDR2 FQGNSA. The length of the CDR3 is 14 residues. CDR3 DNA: TGTGCCAGCAGCTTAGAGGGAACTAGCGGCTCGCAGTATTTT. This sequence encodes CASSLEGTSGSQYF.

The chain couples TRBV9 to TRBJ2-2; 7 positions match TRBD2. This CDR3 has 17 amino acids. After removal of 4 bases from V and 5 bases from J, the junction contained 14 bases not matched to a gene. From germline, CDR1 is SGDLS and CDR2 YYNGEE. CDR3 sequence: CASSPDGAGPWTGELFF. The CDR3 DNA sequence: TGTGCCAGCAGCCCGGACGGAGCGGGGCCCTGGACCGGGGAGCTGTTTTTT.

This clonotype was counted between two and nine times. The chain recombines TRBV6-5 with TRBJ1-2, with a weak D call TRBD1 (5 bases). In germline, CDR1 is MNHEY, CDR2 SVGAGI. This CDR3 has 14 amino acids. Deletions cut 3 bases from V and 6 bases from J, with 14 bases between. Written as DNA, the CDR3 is TGTGCCAGCAGTTATATGGGACGATGGGATGGCTACACCTTC. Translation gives CASSYMGRWDGYTF.

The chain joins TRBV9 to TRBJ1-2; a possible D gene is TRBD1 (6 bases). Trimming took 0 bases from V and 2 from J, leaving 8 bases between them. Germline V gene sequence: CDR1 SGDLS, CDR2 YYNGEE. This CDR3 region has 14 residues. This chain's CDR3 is CASSVDQGNYGYTF. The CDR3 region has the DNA TGTGCCAGCAGCGTAGACCAGGGGAACTATGGCTACACCTTC.

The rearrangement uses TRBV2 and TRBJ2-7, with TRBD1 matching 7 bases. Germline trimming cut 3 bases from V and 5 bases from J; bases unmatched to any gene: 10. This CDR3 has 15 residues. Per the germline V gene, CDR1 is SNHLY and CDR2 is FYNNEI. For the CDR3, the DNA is TGTGCCAGCAGTGAGGAGAGGGGGCAGTGGAACGAGCAGTACTTC. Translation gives CASSEERGQWNEQYF.

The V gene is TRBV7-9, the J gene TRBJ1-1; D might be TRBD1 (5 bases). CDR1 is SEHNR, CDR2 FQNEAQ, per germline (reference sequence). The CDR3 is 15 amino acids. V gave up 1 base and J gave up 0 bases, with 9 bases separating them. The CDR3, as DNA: TGTGCCAGCAGCTTAGTTCTGGACATGAACACTGAAGCTTTCTTT. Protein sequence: CASSLVLDMNTEAFF.

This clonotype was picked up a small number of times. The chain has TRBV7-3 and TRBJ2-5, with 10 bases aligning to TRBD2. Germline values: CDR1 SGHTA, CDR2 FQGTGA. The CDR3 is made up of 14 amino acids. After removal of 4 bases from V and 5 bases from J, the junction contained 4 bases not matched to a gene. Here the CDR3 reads CASSSSGRGETQYF. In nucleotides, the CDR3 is TGTGCCAGCAGCTCTAGCGGGAGAGGGGAGACCCAGTACTTC. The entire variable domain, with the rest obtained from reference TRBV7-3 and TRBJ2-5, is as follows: GAGVSQTPSNKVTEKGKYVELRCDPISGHTALYWYRQSLGQGPEFLIYFQGTGAADDSGLPNDRFFAVRPEGSVSTLKIQRTERGDSAVYLCASSSSGRGETQYFGPGTRLLVL.

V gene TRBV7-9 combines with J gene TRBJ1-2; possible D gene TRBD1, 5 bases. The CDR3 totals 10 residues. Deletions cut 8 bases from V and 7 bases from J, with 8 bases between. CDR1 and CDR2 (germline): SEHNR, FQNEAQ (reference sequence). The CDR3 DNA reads TGTGCCAGCTCGGGGGTTGGCTACACCTTC. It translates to CASSGVGYTF.

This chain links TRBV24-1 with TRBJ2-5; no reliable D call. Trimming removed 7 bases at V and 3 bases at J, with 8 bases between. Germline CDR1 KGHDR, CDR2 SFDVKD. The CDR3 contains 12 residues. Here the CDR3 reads CATSATEETQYF. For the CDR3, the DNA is TGTGCCACCAGCGCCACTGAAGAGACCCAGTACTTC.

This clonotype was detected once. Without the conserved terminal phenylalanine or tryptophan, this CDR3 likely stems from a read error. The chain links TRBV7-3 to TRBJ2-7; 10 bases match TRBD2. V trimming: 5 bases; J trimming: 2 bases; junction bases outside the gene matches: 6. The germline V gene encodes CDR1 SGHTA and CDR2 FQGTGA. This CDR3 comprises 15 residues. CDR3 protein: CASSPTGTSAYEQYS. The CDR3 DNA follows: TGTGCCAGCAGCCCAACCGGGACTAGCGCCTACGAGCAGTACTCC.

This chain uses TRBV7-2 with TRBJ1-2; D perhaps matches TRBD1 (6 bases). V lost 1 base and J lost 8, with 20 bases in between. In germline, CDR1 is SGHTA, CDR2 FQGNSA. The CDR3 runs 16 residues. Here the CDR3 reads CASSLVMWGAAAGYTF. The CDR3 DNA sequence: TGTGCCAGCAGCTTAGTCATGTGGGGGGCGGCGGCGGGCTACACCTTC. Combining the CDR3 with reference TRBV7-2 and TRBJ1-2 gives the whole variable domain GAGVSQSPSNKVTEKGKDVELRCDPISGHTALYWYRQSLGQGLEFLIYFQGNSAPDKSGLPSDRFSAERTGGSVSTLTIQRTQQEDSAVYLCASSLVMWGAAAGYTFGSGTRLTVV.

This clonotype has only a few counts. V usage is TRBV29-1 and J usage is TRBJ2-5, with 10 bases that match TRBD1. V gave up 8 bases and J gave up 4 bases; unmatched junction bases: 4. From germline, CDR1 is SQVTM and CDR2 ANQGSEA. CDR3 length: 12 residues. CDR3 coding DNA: TGCAGCTACGGACAGGGGGGAGAGACCCAGTACTTC. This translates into CSYGQGGETQYF.

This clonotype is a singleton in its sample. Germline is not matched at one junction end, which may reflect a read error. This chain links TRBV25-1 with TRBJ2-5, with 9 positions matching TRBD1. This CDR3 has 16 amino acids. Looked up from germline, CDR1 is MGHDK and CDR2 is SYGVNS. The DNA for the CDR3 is TGTGCCAGCAGTGATTCCGGGACAGGGTACCAAGAGACTCAGTACTTC. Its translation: CASSDSGTGYQETQYF.